Listed below are T cell receptor beta chains from one sample, sequenced in a study of control samples from healthy donors and cancer patients. Sequencing used immunoSEQ multiplex PCR; TCRdb keeps in-frame clones, though not all of them. This table has some 94,000 clones, around 90% appearing once. Sample: PBMCs. The source of these receptors is a woman aged 50 to 60 with colorectal cancer. Each CDR3 is given with its conserved first and last residue. A D gene is named only where the DNA matches it firmly. Only some rows state a clone size, as once, few, many or a class for expanded clones.

d_gene: NA
j_gene: TRBJ2-3
v_gene: TRBV7-8
abundance: NA
CDR3nt: TGTGCCAGCAGCTTAGAGGTACGCGATACGCAGTATTTT
CDR3aa: CASSLEVRDTQYF

d_gene: NA
j_gene: TRBJ1-5
v_gene: TRBV19
abundance: NA
CDR3nt: TGTGCCAGTGCAGACAGGCGCAATCAGCCCCAGCATTTT
CDR3aa: CASADRRNQPQHF

d_gene: NA
j_gene: TRBJ2-3
v_gene: TRBV5-6
abundance: NA
CDR3nt: TGTGCCAGCAGCTTGGGGCCCAGGGGCGGGGATACGCAGTATTTT
CDR3aa: CASSLGPRGGDTQYF

d_gene: TRBD1
j_gene: TRBJ2-5
v_gene: TRBV5-1
abundance: NA
CDR3nt: TGCGCCAGCAGGAGGTTTACAGGGGACCAAGAGACCCAGTACTTC
CDR3aa: CASRRFTGDQETQYF

d_gene: NA
j_gene: TRBJ1-2
v_gene: TRBV28
abundance: few
CDR3nt: TGTGCCAGCAGTTCCCCCGATGGCTACACCTTC
CDR3aa: CASSSPDGYTF

d_gene: NA
j_gene: TRBJ1-2
v_gene: TRBV12-2
abundance: NA
CDR3nt: TGTGCAAGTCGCACCAGCCCTAGGGGTCCTGGCTACACCTTC
CDR3aa: CASRTSPRGPGYTF

d_gene: TRBD2
j_gene: TRBJ2-5
v_gene: TRBV7-2
abundance: NA
CDR3nt: TGTGCCAGCAGCAATAGCGGGGGTCCCCAAGAGACCCAGTACTTC
CDR3aa: CASSNSGGPQETQYF

d_gene: NA
j_gene: TRBJ1-3
v_gene: TRBV19
abundance: NA
CDR3nt: TGTGCCAGTAGTCCTCTTTCCTCATTCTCTGGAAACACCATATATTTT
CDR3aa: CASSPLSSFSGNTIYF

d_gene: NA
j_gene: TRBJ2-2
v_gene: TRBV27
abundance: NA
CDR3nt: TGTGCCAGCCGGGACTCCGCGAACACCGGGGAGCTGTTTTTT
CDR3aa: CASRDSANTGELFF

d_gene: TRBD1
j_gene: TRBJ2-3
v_gene: TRBV4-3
abundance: NA
CDR3nt: TGCGCCAGCAGCCAAGAGGGACAGGCAGATACGCAGTATTTT
CDR3aa: CASSQEGQADTQYF

d_gene: TRBD1
j_gene: TRBJ1-4
v_gene: TRBV6-4
abundance: NA
CDR3nt: TGTGCCAGCAGTGTCGGGACAGGATGGAATGAAAAACTGTTTTTT
CDR3aa: CASSVGTGWNEKLFF

d_gene: TRBD2
j_gene: TRBJ2-2
v_gene: TRBV10-3
abundance: NA
CDR3nt: TGTGCCATCAGTGAGTCGACTAGCGGGGCGGTCGGGGAGCTGTTTTTT
CDR3aa: CAISESTSGAVGELFF

d_gene: TRBD1
j_gene: TRBJ2-3
v_gene: TRBV7-8
abundance: NA
CDR3nt: TGTGCCAGCAGCCGAGGACAGGGCCCCACAGATACGCAGTATTTT
CDR3aa: CASSRGQGPTDTQYF

d_gene: TRBD1
j_gene: TRBJ1-3
v_gene: TRBV4-3
abundance: NA
CDR3nt: TGCGCCAGCAGCCAAGACTCCGGGACAGGGGAAGGAAACACCATATATTTT
CDR3aa: CASSQDSGTGEGNTIYF

d_gene: NA
j_gene: TRBJ1-3
v_gene: TRBV6-4
abundance: NA
CDR3nt: TGTGCCAGCAGTGAATCAGGGAGCTCTGGAAACACCATATATTTT
CDR3aa: CASSESGSSGNTIYF

d_gene: TRBD1
j_gene: TRBJ1-5
v_gene: TRBV18
abundance: NA
CDR3nt: TGTGCCAGCTCACCCACCGCAGGGACAGGGTTCAATCAGCCCCAGCATTTT
CDR3aa: CASSPTAGTGFNQPQHF